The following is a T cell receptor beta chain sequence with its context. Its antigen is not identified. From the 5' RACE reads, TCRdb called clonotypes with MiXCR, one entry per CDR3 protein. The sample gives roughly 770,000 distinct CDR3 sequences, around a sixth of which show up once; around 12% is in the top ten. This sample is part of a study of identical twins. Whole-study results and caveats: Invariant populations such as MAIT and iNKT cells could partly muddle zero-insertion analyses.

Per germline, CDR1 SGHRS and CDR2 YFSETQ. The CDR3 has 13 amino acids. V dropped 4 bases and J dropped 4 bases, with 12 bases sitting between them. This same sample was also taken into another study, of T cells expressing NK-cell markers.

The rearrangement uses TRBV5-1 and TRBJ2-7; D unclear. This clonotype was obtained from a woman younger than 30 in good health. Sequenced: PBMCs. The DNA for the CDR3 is TGCGCCAGCAGCGAGCCGGTTGGGTACGAGCAGTACTTC. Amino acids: CASSEPVGYEQYF.